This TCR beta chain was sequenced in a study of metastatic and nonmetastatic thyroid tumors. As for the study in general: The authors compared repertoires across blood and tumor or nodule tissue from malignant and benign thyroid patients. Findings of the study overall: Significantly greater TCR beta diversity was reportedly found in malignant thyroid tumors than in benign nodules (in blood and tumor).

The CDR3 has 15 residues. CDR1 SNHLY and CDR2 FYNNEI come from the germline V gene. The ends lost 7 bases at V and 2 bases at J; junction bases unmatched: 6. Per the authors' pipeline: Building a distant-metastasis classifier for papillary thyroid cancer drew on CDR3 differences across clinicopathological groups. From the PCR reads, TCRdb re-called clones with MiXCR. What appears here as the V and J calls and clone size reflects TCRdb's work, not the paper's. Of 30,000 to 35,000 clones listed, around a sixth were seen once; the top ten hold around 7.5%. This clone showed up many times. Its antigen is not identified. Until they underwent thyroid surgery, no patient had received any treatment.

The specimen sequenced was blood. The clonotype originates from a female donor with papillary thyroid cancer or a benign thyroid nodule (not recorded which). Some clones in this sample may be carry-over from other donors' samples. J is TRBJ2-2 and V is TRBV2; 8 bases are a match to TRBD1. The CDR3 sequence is CASTPDRANTGELFF. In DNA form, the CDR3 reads TGTGCCAGCACCCCGGACAGGGCAAACACCGGGGAGCTGTTTTTT.